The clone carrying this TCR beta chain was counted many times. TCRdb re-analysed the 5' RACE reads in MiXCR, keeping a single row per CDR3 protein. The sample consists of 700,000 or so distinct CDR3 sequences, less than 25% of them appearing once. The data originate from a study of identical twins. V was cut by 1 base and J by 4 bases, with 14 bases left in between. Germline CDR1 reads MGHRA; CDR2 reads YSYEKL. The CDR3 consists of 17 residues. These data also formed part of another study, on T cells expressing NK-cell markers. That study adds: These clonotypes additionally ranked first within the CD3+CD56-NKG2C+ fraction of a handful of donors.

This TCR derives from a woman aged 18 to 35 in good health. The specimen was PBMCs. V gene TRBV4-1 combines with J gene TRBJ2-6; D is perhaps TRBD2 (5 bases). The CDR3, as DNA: TGCGCCAGCAGCCAAGGTTTTACGGGGTACGGGGCCAACGTCCTGACTTTC. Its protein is CASSQGFTGYGANVLTF.